Reported below is one T cell receptor (beta chain). These data come from a study of blood T cell repertoires in COVID-19. The wider study: T cells, B-cell-depleted T cells, or PBMCs provided the cDNA or gDNA that served as material.

CDR3 length equals 20 residues. J gave up 5 bases and V 8 bases, and 21 bases lay outside the gene matches. Germline V CDR1 and CDR2: LNHNV, YYDKDF (reference sequence). TCRdb's table, derived via immunoSEQ multiplex PCR, lists solely in-frame clones and lacks some. Among approximately 140,000 clones listed, 80% to 90% were seen once. The TCR comes from a man in his sixties or seventies with acute or convalescent COVID-19. Sequencing was done on a sample of peripheral blood. The chain carries TRBV15 and TRBJ2-2; TRBD2 aligns across 12 bases. CDR3 DNA: TGTGCCACCCTACAGAACCGCAGGGGGCTAGCGGGAGGGCCTACCGGGGAGCTGTTTTTT. It encodes CATLQNRRGLAGGPTGELFF.